The clone carrying this T cell receptor beta chain was counted only a few times. Each CDR3 protein gets one entry after TCRdb re-called the RT-PCR reads with MiXCR. Of about 680,000 distinct CDR3 sequences in the sample, approximately 14% were seen once. Trimming removed 7 bases from V and 2 bases from J, with 11 bases in between. The CDR3 extends over 12 amino acids. Germline-derived CDR1 and CDR2 are DFQATT and SNEGSKA (reference sequence). The sample comprised memory CD4+ T cells from blood. The source is a female donor in good health, serving as a healthy control. This chain joins TRBV20-1 and TRBJ1-1; D is perhaps TRBD1 (6 bases). CDR3 loop: CSVTQGNTEAFF. The DNA of the CDR3 is TGCAGTGTCACACAGGGAAACACTGAAGCTTTCTTT.